This T cell receptor beta chain was found in a study of blood T cell repertoires in COVID-19. Across the study: Donors in the United States, Italy and Spain gave samples during acute or convalescent COVID-19. Nucleic acid was either cDNA or gDNA, and it came from T cells, B-cell-depleted T cells, or PBMCs.

V was pared by 6 bases and J by 2 bases, with 23 bases between. The CDR3 runs to 17 residues. Germline CDR1 reads MDHEN; CDR2 reads SYDVKM. The table came from immunoSEQ multiplex PCR; TCRdb's copy has only in-frame clones and leaves some out. The sample consists of a few hundred thousand clones, 85% of them appearing once. The rearrangement links TRBV28 to TRBJ2-7; possibly TRBD2 for D (6 bases). The TCR was taken from a man between 50 and 59 years old who had recovered from COVID-19. Input material: peripheral blood. The DNA of the CDR3 is TGTGCCAGCAGCCCTCCGGGGCAGGGAGGTCGTCCCTACGAGCAGTACTTC. Its translation: CASSPPGQGGRPYEQYF.